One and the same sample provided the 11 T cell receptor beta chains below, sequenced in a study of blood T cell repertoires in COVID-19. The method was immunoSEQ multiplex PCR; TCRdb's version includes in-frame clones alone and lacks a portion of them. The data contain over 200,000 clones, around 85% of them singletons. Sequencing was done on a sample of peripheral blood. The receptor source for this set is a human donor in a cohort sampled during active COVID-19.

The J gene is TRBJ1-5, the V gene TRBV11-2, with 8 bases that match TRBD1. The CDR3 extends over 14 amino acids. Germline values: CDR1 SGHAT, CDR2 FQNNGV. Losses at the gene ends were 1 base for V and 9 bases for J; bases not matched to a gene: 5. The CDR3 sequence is CASSLGAGGGPQHF. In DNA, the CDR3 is TGTGCCAGCAGCTTAGGTGCAGGGGGCGGGCCCCAGCATTTT. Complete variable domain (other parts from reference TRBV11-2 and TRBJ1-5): EAGVAQSPRYKIIEKRQSVAFWCNPISGHATLYWYQQILGQGPKLLIQFQNNGVVDDSQLPKDRFSAERLKGVDSTLKIQPAKLEDSAVYLCASSLGAGGGPQHFGDGTRLSIL.

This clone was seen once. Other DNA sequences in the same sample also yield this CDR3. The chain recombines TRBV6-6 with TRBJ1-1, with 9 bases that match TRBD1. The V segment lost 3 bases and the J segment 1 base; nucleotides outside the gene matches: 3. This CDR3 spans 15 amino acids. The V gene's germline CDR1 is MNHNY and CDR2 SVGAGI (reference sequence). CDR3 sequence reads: CASSYPGQGNTEAFF. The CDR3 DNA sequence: TGTGCCAGCAGTTATCCGGGACAGGGGAACACTGAAGCTTTCTTT.

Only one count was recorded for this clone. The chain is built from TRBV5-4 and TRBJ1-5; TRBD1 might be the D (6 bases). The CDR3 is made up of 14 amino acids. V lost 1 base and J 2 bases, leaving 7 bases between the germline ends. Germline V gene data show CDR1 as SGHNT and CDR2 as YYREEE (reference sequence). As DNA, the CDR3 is TGTGCCAGCAGCTTGTCAGGGGGCAATCAGCCCCAGCATTTT. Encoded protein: CASSLSGGNQPQHF. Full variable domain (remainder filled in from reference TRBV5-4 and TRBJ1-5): ETGVTQSPTHLIKTRGQQVTLRCSSQSGHNTVSWYQQALGQGPQFIFQYYREEENGRGNFPPRFSGLQFPNYSSELNVNALELDDSALYLCASSLSGGNQPQHFGDGTRLSIL.

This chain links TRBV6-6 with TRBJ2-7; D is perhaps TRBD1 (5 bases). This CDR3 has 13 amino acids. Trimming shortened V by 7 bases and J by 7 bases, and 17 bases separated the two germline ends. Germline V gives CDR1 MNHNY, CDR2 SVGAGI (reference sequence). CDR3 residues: CASTTGDLWEQYF. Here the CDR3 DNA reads TGTGCCAGCACCACAGGAGACCTCTGGGAGCAGTACTTC.

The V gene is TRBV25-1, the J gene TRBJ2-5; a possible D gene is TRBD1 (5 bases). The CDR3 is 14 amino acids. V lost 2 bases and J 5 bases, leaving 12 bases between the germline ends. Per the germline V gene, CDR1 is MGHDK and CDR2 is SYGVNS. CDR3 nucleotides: TGTGCCAGCAGTGAACTAGGGGCGAAGGAGACCCAGTACTTC. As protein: CASSELGAKETQYF.

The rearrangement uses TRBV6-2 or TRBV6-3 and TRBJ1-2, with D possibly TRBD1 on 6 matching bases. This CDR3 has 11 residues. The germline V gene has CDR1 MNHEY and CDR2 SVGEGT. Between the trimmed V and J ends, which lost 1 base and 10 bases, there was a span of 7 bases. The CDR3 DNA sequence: TGTGCCAGCAGTTACTTGGGGGCCTACACCTTC. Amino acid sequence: CASSYLGAYTF.

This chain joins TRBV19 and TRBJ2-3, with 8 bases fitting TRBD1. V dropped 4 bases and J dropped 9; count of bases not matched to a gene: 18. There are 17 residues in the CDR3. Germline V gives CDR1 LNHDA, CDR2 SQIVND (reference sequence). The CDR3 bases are TGTGCCAGTAGTAACAGGGGGAGCCCGACTAGGACATTCACGCAGTATTTT. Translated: CASSNRGSPTRTFTQYF.

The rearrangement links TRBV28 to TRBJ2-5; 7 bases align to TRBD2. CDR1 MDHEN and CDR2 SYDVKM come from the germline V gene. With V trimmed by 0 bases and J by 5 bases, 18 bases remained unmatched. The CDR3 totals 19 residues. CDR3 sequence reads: CASSLWEWTRIGKRETQYF. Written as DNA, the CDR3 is TGTGCCAGCAGTTTATGGGAGTGGACTAGAATCGGGAAGAGGGAGACCCAGTACTTC.

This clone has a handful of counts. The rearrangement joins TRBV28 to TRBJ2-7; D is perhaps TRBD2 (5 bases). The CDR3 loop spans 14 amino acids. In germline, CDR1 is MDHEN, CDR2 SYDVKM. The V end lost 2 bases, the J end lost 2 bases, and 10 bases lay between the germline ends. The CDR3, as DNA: TGTGCCAGCAGTTTAGAAGAGGGCCCCTACGAGCAGTACTTC. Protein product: CASSLEEGPYEQYF. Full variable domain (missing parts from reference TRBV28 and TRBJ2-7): DVKVTQSSRYLVKRTGEKVFLECVQDMDHENMFWYRQDPGLGLRLIYFSYDVKMKEKGDIPEGYSVSREKKERFSLILESASTNQTSMYLCASSLEEGPYEQYFGPGTRLTVT.

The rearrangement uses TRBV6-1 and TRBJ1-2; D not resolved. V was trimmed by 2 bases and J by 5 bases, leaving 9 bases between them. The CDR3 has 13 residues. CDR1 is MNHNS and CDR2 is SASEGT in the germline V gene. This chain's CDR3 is CASSEPETYGYTF. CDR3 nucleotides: TGTGCCAGCAGTGAACCAGAAACGTATGGCTACACCTTC.

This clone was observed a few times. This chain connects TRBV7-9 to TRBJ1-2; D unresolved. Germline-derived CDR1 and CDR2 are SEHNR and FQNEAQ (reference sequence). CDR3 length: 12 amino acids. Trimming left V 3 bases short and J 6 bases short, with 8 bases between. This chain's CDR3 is CASSFGRDGYTF. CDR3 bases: TGTGCCAGCAGCTTTGGGAGGGATGGCTACACCTTC.